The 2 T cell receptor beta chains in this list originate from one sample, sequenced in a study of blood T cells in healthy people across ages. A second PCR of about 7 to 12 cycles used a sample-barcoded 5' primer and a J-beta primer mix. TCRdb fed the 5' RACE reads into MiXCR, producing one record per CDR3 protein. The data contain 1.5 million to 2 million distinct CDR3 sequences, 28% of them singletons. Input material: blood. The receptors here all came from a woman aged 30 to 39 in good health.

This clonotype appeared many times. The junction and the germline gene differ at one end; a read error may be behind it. The CDR3 is CSASQNSGYVQYF. The CDR3 DNA reads TGCAGTGCTAGCCAGAATAGCGGTTACGTGCAGTACTTC. The chain carries TRBV20-1 and TRBJ2-7, with D possibly matching TRBD2 (6 bases). Germline loops: CDR1 DFQATT, CDR2 SNEGSKA (reference sequence). The CDR3 is made up of 13 amino acids.

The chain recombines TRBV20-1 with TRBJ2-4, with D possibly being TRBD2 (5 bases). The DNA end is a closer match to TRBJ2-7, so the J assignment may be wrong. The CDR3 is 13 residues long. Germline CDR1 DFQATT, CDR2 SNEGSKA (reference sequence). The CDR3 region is CSARVEPGYEQYF. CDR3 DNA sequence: TGCAGTGCTAGAGTTGAGCCGGGATACGAGCAGTACTTC.